A single sample gave rise to the 12 T cell receptor beta chains below, sequenced in a study of cytomegalovirus exposure and HLA in healthy donors (dated by TCRdb to 2017 to 2019). The library was obtained by the immunoSEQ multiplex PCR assay. For the multiplex PCR, a mixture combining 60 forward primers for TCR Vbeta segments and 13 reverse primers for TCR Jbeta segments was used. TCRdb took this table from immuneACCESS and kept in-frame rearrangements with V and J called. Such tables lack part of the clones; where checked against another copy, unresolved V genes explain under half of the gap, and the rest is unexplained. The sample has 150,000 or so clones on record, roughly 80% of them singletons. Of the sample, approximately 0.8% is held by the ten largest clones. The sample consisted of PBMCs. These receptors all stem from a woman between 18 and 29 years old in good health and CMV-seronegative.

This chain connects TRBV28 to TRBJ2-7, with 9 bases aligning to TRBD2. The V segment lost 7 bases and the J segment 3 bases; nucleotides outside the gene matches: 10. The CDR3 extends over 15 amino acids. Germline V gene data show CDR1 as MDHEN and CDR2 as SYDVKM. The CDR3 nucleotides are TGTGCCAGCACGCGAGGGCTAGCGGGAATCTACGAGCAGTACTTC. Translated, it gives CASTRGLAGIYEQYF.

The chain has TRBV7-9 and TRBJ2-1; 15 nucleotides line up with TRBD2. Losses at the gene ends were 2 bases for V and 8 bases for J; bases not matched to a gene: 7. The length of the CDR3 is 17 residues. Germline-derived CDR1 and CDR2 are SEHNR and FQNEAQ (reference sequence). CDR3 protein: CASSLRPGLAGGYEQFF. The CDR3 region has the DNA TGTGCCAGCAGCTTACGACCGGGACTAGCGGGAGGTTATGAGCAGTTCTTC.

The sample holds one count of this clone. V and J are TRBV6-5 and TRBJ1-1; D not resolved. This CDR3 contains 15 residues. V was cut by 7 bases and J by 3 bases, with 18 bases left in between. Germline CDR1 MNHEY, CDR2 SVGAGI. CDR3 bases: TGTGCCAGCACTCTTTCAGCAGGCGGGGACACTGAAGCTTTCTTT. It translates to CASTLSAGGDTEAFF.

The rearrangement uses TRBV27 and TRBJ1-5; D gene unclear. The CDR3 has 15 amino acids. The V gene lost 3 bases and the J gene lost 2 bases, with 11 bases spanning the gap. Germline lookup yields CDR1 MNHEY and CDR2 SMNVEV (reference sequence). CDR3 sequence (DNA): TGTGCCAGCAGTTTGGAGTCAGCAGGCAATCAGCCCCAGCATTTT. Residues: CASSLESAGNQPQHF.

This chain uses TRBV4-2 with TRBJ2-1, with 7 bases lining up with TRBD2. CDR3 length: 16 residues. V shed 4 bases and J 3 bases; nucleotides not matched to a gene: 9. Germline values: CDR1 LGHNA, CDR2 YNFKEQ. CDR3 protein: CASSLTAGSVYNEQFF. The CDR3, as DNA: TGTGCCAGCAGCCTTACAGCGGGATCAGTCTACAATGAGCAGTTCTTC.

A few counts support this clone. The DNA for the CDR3 is TGTGCCAGCTCACGAGACTATCTCTCCGAGCAGTACTTC. Translated: CASSRDYLSEQYF. This rearrangement joins TRBV18 to TRBJ2-7; D is possibly TRBD2 (5 bases). The V end was cut by 4 bases, the J end by 6 bases, with 13 bases between. There are 13 residues in the CDR3. CDR1 is KGHSH and CDR2 is LQKENI in the germline V gene.

The CDR3: CASKGSGLYEQYF. The CDR3 DNA is TGTGCCAGCAAAGGTAGCGGACTTTACGAGCAGTACTTC. The rearrangement joins TRBV4-2 to TRBJ2-5; a possible D gene is TRBD2 (6 bases). Gene TRBJ2-7 matches the end of the DNA better, so the J call may be wrong. The germline CDR1 and CDR2 sequences are LGHNA and YNFKEQ. The CDR3 covers 13 residues.

The chain combines TRBV28 with TRBJ1-5; TRBD1 agrees at 7 bases. Germline-derived CDR1 and CDR2 are MDHEN and SYDVKM. After removal of 3 bases from V and 2 bases from J, the junction contained 28 bases not matched to a gene. CDR3 size: 23 residues. The CDR3 here is CASSFFRAIGGGRGDFGNQPQHF. CDR3 nucleotides: TGTGCCAGCAGTTTTTTCAGGGCCATCGGGGGGGGCAGGGGGGATTTCGGCAATCAGCCCCAGCATTTT.

The chain employs TRBV4-2 and TRBJ1-4; TRBD1 matches 9 bases. The V and J ends lost 2 bases and 0 bases, in that order; junction bases with no gene match: 4. The CDR3 sequence is 17 residues long. The germline V gene encodes CDR1 LGHNA and CDR2 YNFKEQ. CDR3 protein: CASSQQTGGTTNEKLFF. CDR3 nucleotide sequence: TGTGCCAGCAGCCAACAGACAGGGGGGACAACTAATGAAAAACTGTTTTTT.

This clone appeared a few times. The chain uses TRBV5-6 and TRBJ2-7; 15 bases fit TRBD2. The CDR3 loop spans 17 amino acids. The trim removed 6 bases at V and 0 bases at J, leaving 7 bases unmatched. Germline V gene sequence: CDR1 SGHDT, CDR2 YYEEEE. Written as DNA, the CDR3 is TGTGCCAGCAACGGACTAGCGGGAGGGCCCCTCTCCTACGAGCAGTACTTC. Residues: CASNGLAGGPLSYEQYF.

The J gene is TRBJ2-1, the V gene TRBV28; 11 positions match TRBD2. V was pared by 6 bases and J by 0 bases, with 4 bases of the junction left unmatched. There are 16 residues in the CDR3. Germline lookup yields CDR1 MDHEN and CDR2 SYDVKM. CDR3 amino acids: CASSGLAGRSYNEQFF. In nucleotides, the CDR3 is TGTGCCAGCAGCGGACTAGCGGGTCGCTCCTACAATGAGCAGTTCTTC.

This sequence joins TRBV30 and TRBJ1-5, with D perhaps TRBD1 (6 bases). V was cut by 2 bases and J by 1 base, with 15 bases left in between. This CDR3 contains 16 residues. The germline V gene has CDR1 GTSNPN and CDR2 SVGIG (reference sequence). This CDR3 is CAWSRNRALSNQPQHF. In nucleotides, the CDR3 is TGTGCCTGGAGTCGTAACAGGGCCTTAAGCAATCAGCCCCAGCATTTT.